The 2 T cell receptor beta chains listed next were all sequenced from one sample in a study of blood T cell repertoires in COVID-19. The table came from immunoSEQ multiplex PCR; TCRdb's copy has only in-frame clones and leaves some out. The table shows about 100,000 clones, with approximately 84% occurring only once. The sample consisted of peripheral blood. These receptors were obtained from an older woman with acute or convalescent COVID-19.

The chain recombines TRBV30 with TRBJ1-2; TRBD1 agrees at 7 bases. The CDR3 extends over 14 amino acids. V shed 0 bases and J 2 bases; nucleotides not matched to a gene: 3. CDR1 and CDR2 from the germline V gene are GTSNPN and SVGIG (reference sequence). In DNA form, the CDR3 reads TGTGCCTGGAGTGTGACAGGGACCAACTATGGCTACACCTTC. It translates to CAWSVTGTNYGYTF.

V gene TRBV7-3 combines with J gene TRBJ2-1, with TRBD2 as a possible D gene (6 bases). Germline CDR1 reads SGHTA; CDR2 reads FQGTGA. V was trimmed by 5 bases and J by 8 bases, leaving 13 bases between them. The CDR3 is 13 amino acids. CDR3 protein: CASSPEWGDEQFF. The CDR3 nucleotides read TGTGCCAGCAGCCCAGAGTGGGGGGATGAGCAGTTCTTC.